A single sample gave rise to the 15 T cell receptor beta chains below, sequenced in a study of blood T cell repertoires in COVID-19. Generated by immunoSEQ multiplex PCR, the TCRdb table keeps only in-frame clones and is missing some. The sample consists of about 97,000 clones, about 90% of them appearing once. Specimen: peripheral blood. The receptors were sampled from a woman aged 50 to 65 with COVID-19, enrolled during active disease.

The J gene is TRBJ2-7, the V gene TRBV6-2 or TRBV6-3; D unresolved. In germline, CDR1 is MNHEY, CDR2 SVGEGT. The CDR3 extends over 13 amino acids. V gave up 2 bases and J gave up 3 bases, with 8 bases separating them. The CDR3 region is CASSYGNYYEQYF. For the CDR3, the DNA is TGTGCCAGCAGTTACGGTAACTACTACGAGCAGTACTTC.

The J gene is TRBJ1-2, the V gene TRBV4-1, with 7 bases matching TRBD1. Germline V gene sequence: CDR1 MGHRA, CDR2 YSYEKL. Trimming took 4 bases from V and 9 from J; bases not matched to a gene: 11. The CDR3 has 14 residues. The CDR3 DNA reads as TGCGCCAGCAGCCGCTCCGGGACAGACATCCGCTACACCTTC. Protein: CASSRSGTDIRYTF.

This clone was seen only once. DNA of the CDR3: TGTGCCACCAGTGACAGCGGGGAGGGTGAAAAACTGTTTTTT. This encodes CATSDSGEGEKLFF. The chain uses TRBV24-1 and TRBJ1-4; D uncertain. The germline CDR1 and CDR2 sequences are KGHDR and SFDVKD. Between the trimmed V and J ends, which lost 4 bases and 7 bases, there was a span of 12 bases. This CDR3 is 14 amino acids long.

The chain recombines TRBV5-4 with TRBJ2-1, with 11 positions matching TRBD2. The junction had 3 bases not matched to a gene; V was cut back by 4 bases and J by 3 bases. Germline CDR1 and CDR2: SGHNT and YYREEE (reference sequence). This CDR3 is built from 15 residues. Here the CDR3 reads CASSPGTSGYNEQFF. CDR3 DNA sequence: TGTGCCAGCAGCCCAGGGACTAGCGGCTACAATGAGCAGTTCTTC. The full variable domain, rest sourced from reference TRBV5-4 and TRBJ2-1, is ETGVTQSPTHLIKTRGQQVTLRCSSQSGHNTVSWYQQALGQGPQFIFQYYREEENGRGNFPPRFSGLQFPNYSSELNVNALELDDSALYLCASSPGTSGYNEQFFGPGTRLTVL.

This chain connects TRBV9 to TRBJ1-4; D not resolved. The germline CDR1 and CDR2 sequences are SGDLS and YYNGEE. V lost 2 bases and J 4 bases, leaving 12 bases between the germline ends. The CDR3 totals 15 residues. As DNA, the CDR3 is TGTGCCAGCAGCGTTGGTTTGGCTCATAATGAAAAACTGTTTTTT. This translates into CASSVGLAHNEKLFF.

This CDR3 reads CASSAHREAGNTIYF. The CDR3 nucleotides read TGTGCCAGCAGCGCTCACAGGGAAGCTGGAAACACCATATATTTT. The chain employs TRBV7-9 and TRBJ1-3; a weak D match, TRBD1 (6 bases). The CDR3 consists of 15 residues. Germline values: CDR1 SEHNR, CDR2 FQNEAQ (reference sequence). Trimming removed 5 bases at V and 2 bases at J, with 13 bases between. The whole variable domain, filled in from reference TRBV7-9 and TRBJ1-3, reads DTGVSQNPRHKITKRGQNVTFRCDPISEHNRLYWYRQTLGQGPEFLTYFQNEAQLEKSRLLSDRFSAERPKGSFSTLEIQRTEQGDSAMYLCASSAHREAGNTIYFGEGSWLTVV.

In its sample, this clone was seen once. The chain recombines TRBV3-1 (or the pseudogene TRBV3-2) with TRBJ2-6, with 7 bases fitting TRBD1. CDR1 and CDR2 (germline): LGHDT, YNNKEL (reference sequence). The CDR3 length is 18 residues. Trimming took 1 base from V and 2 from J; bases not matched to a gene: 8. The CDR3 loop is CASSQGPADRAGANVLTF. CDR3 bases: TGTGCCAGCAGCCAAGGTCCCGCCGACAGGGCTGGGGCCAACGTCCTGACTTTC.

The chain has TRBV2 and TRBJ1-1; 7 bases align to TRBD1. The CDR3 totals 12 residues. Germline CDR1 is SNHLY and CDR2 is FYNNEI. V was clipped by 6 bases and J by 11 bases; unmatched bases: 9. CDR3 loop: CASRTGPEGAFF. CDR3 nucleotides: TGTGCCAGCAGGACAGGGCCCGAGGGGGCTTTCTTT.

The V gene is TRBV19, the J gene TRBJ2-1; 8 positions match TRBD2. The V segment lost 5 bases and the J segment 12 bases; nucleotides outside the gene matches: 3. CDR3 size: 11 residues. Per germline, CDR1 LNHDA and CDR2 SQIVND (reference sequence). The CDR3 region is CASSSAGGQFF. The CDR3, as DNA: TGTGCCAGTAGTTCGGCGGGGGGGCAGTTCTTC. The full variable domain, completed using reference TRBV19 and TRBJ2-1, is DGGITQSPKYLFRKEGQNVTLSCEQNLNHDAMYWYRQDPGQGLRLIYYSQIVNDFQKGDIAEGYSVSREKKESFPLTVTSAQKNPTAFYLCASSSAGGQFFGPGTRLTVL.

The J gene is TRBJ2-5, the V gene TRBV5-1; TRBD1 might be the D (6 bases). The V gene's germline CDR1 is SGHRS and CDR2 YFSETQ. Trimming cost V 4 bases and J 1 base, with 11 bases left between them. This CDR3 comprises 14 residues. The CDR3 DNA reads as TGCGCCAGCAGCAGGAACAGGGCCCAAGAGACCCAGTACTTC. It specifies CASSRNRAQETQYF.

The V gene is TRBV4-3, the J gene TRBJ1-4, with 8 bases aligning to TRBD1. The germline gives CDR1 LGHNA, CDR2 YSLEER. The CDR3 is made up of 14 amino acids. The V gene end was trimmed by 4 bases and the J gene end by 8 bases; junction bases not matched to a gene: 6. The chain's CDR3 is CASSPQGEGEKLFF. CDR3 bases: TGCGCCAGCAGCCCACAGGGGGAAGGGGAAAAACTGTTTTTT.

This clone came up once. At the DNA level, this CDR3 is encoded by other sequences in the same sample as well. V usage is TRBV12-3 or TRBV12-4 and J usage is TRBJ2-5, with unresolved D. The CDR3 runs to 12 residues. Trimming left V 3 bases short and J 5 bases short, with 7 bases between. DNA of the CDR3: TGTGCCAGCAGTTTCGGAGTGGAGACCCAGTACTTC. It is translated as CASSFGVETQYF.

This rearrangement joins TRBV5-1 to TRBJ1-5; D unclear. The CDR3 sequence is 15 residues long. From germline, CDR1 is SGHRS and CDR2 YFSETQ. The V and J ends lost 0 bases and 3 bases respectively, with 10 bases between them. The CDR3 nucleotides are TGCGCCAGCAGCTTGGACGGGATCGTCAATCAGCCCCAGCATTTT. Amino acid sequence: CASSLDGIVNQPQHF.

The chain is built from TRBV27 and TRBJ2-3, with 7 bases aligning to TRBD2. The length of the CDR3 is 16 residues. Germline CDR1 and CDR2: MNHEY and SMNVEV (reference sequence). The V and J ends lost 5 bases and 4 bases, in that order; junction bases with no gene match: 12. The CDR3 DNA reads TGTGCCAGCAGTCCCAACTTGGGGGGGAGGGCAGATACGCAGTATTTT. This translates into CASSPNLGGRADTQYF.

The J gene is TRBJ2-3, the V gene TRBV5-1, with D possibly TRBD1 on 6 matching bases. The length of the CDR3 is 15 residues. Trimming stripped 0 bases from V and 4 bases from J, with 12 bases between. Germline lookup yields CDR1 SGHRS and CDR2 YFSETQ. CDR3 region: CASSLGGGDADTQYF. The CDR3 nucleotides are TGCGCCAGCAGCTTGGGAGGGGGAGACGCAGATACGCAGTATTTT.